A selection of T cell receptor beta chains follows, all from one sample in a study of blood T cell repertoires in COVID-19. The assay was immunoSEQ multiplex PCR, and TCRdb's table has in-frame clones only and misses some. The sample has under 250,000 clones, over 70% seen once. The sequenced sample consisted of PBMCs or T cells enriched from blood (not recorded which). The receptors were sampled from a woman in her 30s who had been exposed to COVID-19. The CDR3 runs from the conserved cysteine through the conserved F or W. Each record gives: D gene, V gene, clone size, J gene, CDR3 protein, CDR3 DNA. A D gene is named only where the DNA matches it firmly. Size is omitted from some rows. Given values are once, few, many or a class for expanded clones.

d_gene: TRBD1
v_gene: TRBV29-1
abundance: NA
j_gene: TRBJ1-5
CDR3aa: CSVGQGSNQPQHF
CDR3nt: TGCAGCGTTGGACAGGGTAGCAATCAGCCCCAGCATTTT

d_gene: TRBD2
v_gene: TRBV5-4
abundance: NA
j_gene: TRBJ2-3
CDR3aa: CASSLPSGGRVGTDTQYF
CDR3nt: TGTGCCAGCAGCTTGCCCTCGGGCGGGAGGGTCGGCACAGATACGCAGTATTTT

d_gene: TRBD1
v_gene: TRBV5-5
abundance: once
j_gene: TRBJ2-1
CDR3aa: CASSLDLTGQGRNEQFF
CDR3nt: TGTGCCAGCAGCTTAGATCTTACGGGACAGGGTAGGAATGAGCAGTTCTTC

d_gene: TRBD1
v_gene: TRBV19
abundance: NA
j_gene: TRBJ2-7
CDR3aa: CASSIPGGNEQYF
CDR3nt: TGTGCCAGTAGTATCCCAGGGGGTAACGAGCAGTACTTC

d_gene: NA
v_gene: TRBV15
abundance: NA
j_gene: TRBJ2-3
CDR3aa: CATSRAGGTDTQYF
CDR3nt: TGTGCCACCAGCAGAGCGGGAGGCACAGATACGCAGTATTTT

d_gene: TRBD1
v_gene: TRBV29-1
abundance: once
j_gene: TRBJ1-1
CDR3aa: CSVADRALSFF
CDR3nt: TGCAGCGTGGCAGACAGGGCACTGTCTTTCTTT

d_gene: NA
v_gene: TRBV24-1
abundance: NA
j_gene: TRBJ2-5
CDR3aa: CATSDPSQQETQYF
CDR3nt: TGTGCCACCAGTGACCCGTCACAACAAGAGACCCAGTACTTC

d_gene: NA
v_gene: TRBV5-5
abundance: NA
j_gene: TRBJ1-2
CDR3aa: CASSLSQGSYGYTF
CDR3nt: TGTGCCAGCAGCTTGTCACAGGGTAGCTATGGCTACACCTTC

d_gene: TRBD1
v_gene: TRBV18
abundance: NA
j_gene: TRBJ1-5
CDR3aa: CASSQTGSAVSSQPQHF
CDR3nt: TGTGCCAGCTCCCAGACAGGGTCCGCGGTGTCGTCTCAGCCCCAGCATTTT

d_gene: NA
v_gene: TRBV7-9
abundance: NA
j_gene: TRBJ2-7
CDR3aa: CASSLAGSSSYEQYF
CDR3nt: TGTGCCAGCAGCTTAGCGGGCTCAAGCTCCTACGAGCAGTACTTC

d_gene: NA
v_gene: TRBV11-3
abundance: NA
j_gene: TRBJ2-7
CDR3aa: CASSPTGGEQYF
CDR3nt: TGTGCCAGCAGCCCGACAGGCGGCGAGCAGTACTTC

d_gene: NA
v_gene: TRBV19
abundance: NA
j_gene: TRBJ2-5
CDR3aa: CASSFVGTRGETQYF
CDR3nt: TGTGCCAGTAGTTTTGTCGGGACTCGAGGAGAGACCCAGTACTTC

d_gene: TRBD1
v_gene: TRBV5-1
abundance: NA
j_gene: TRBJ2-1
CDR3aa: CASSVGTGYNEQFF
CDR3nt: TGCGCCAGCAGCGTCGGGACAGGATACAATGAGCAGTTCTTC

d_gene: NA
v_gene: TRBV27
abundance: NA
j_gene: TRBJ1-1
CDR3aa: CATIDRGTEAFF
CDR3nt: TGTGCCACCATTGATCGGGGCACTGAAGCTTTCTTT

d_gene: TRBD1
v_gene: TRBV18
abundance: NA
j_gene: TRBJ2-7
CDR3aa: CASSPGGQGSYEQYF
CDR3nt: TGTGCCAGCTCACCGGGGGGACAGGGGTCCTACGAGCAGTACTTC

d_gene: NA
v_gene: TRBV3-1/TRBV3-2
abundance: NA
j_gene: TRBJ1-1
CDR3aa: CASSQDWGSLGAAFF
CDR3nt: TGTGCCAGCAGCCAAGATTGGGGGAGTTTGGGGGCAGCTTTCTTT

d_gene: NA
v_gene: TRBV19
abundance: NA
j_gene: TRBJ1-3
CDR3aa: CASSIPSDAGNTIYF
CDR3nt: TGTGCCAGTAGTATACCCAGCGACGCTGGAAACACCATATATTTT

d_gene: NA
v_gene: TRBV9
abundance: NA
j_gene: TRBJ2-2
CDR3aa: CASSVAAQGNTGELFF
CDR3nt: TGTGCCAGCAGCGTAGCTGCCCAGGGAAACACCGGGGAGCTGTTTTTT

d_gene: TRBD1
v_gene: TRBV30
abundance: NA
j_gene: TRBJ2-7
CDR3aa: CAWTDGQGQQYF
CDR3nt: TGTGCCTGGACCGACGGACAGGGTCAGCAGTACTTC

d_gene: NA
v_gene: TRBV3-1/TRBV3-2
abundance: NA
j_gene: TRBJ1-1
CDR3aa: CASSQHTNTEAFF
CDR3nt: TGTGCCAGCAGCCAACACACGAACACTGAAGCTTTCTTT

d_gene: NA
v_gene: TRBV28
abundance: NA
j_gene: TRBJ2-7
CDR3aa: CASGTYEQYF
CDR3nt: TGTGCCAGCGGCACGTACGAGCAGTACTTC

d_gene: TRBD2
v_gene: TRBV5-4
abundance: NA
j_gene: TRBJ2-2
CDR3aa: CASSKKGLASNTGELFF
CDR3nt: TGTGCCAGCAGCAAAAAGGGACTAGCGTCGAACACCGGGGAGCTGTTTTTT

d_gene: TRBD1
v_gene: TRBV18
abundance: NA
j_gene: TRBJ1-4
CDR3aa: CASSRGTATNEKLFF
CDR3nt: TGTGCCAGCTCACGGGGGACAGCAACTAATGAAAAACTGTTTTTT

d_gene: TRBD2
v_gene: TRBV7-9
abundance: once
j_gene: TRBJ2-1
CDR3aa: CASSLGLAGEQFF
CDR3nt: TGTGCCAGCAGCTTAGGCCTAGCGGGGGAGCAGTTCTTC

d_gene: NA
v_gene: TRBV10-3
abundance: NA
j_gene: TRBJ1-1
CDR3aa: CAISETQVNTEAFF
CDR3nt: TGTGCCATCAGTGAGACTCAGGTGAACACTGAAGCTTTCTTT

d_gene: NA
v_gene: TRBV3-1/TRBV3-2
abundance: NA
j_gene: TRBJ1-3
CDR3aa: CASSHGHSSSGNTIYF
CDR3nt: TGTGCCAGCAGCCACGGACACTCGAGCTCTGGAAACACCATATATTTT

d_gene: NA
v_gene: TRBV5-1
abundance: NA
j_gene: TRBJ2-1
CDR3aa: CASSLASRGNEQFF
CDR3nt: TGCGCCAGCAGCTTGGCCTCCCGGGGCAATGAGCAGTTCTTC

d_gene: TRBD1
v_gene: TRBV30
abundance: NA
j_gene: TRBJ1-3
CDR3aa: CAWSISGTGLNGNTIYF
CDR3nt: TGTGCCTGGAGTATCTCCGGGACAGGGCTTAATGGAAACACCATATATTTT

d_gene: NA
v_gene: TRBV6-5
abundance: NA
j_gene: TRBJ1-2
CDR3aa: CASSLGASYGYTF
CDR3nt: TGTGCCAGCAGTCTGGGGGCGTCCTATGGCTACACCTTC

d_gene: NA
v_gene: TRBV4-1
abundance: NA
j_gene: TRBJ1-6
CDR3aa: CASSQESRVGNSPLHF
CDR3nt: TGCGCCAGCAGCCAAGAATCGCGGGTGGGGAATTCACCCCTCCACTTT

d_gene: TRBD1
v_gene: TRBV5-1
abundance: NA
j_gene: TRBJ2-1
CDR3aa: CASSLGQGLNYNEQFF
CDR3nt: TGCGCCAGCAGCTTGGGACAGGGTTTGAATTACAATGAGCAGTTCTTC

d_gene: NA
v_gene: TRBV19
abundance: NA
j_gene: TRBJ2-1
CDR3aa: CASSIGLDEQFF
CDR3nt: TGTGCCAGTAGTATAGGATTAGATGAGCAGTTCTTC

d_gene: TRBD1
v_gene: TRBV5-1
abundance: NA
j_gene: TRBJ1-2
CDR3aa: CASSFDRGPFGYTF
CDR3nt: TGCGCCAGCAGCTTCGACAGGGGACCTTTTGGCTACACCTTC

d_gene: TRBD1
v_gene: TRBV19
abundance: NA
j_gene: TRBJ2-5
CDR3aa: CASSIVTGARETQYF
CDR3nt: TGTGCCAGTAGTATAGTGACAGGGGCACGGGAGACCCAGTACTTC

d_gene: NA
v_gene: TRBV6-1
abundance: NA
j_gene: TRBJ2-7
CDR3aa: CASSEARRALSYEQYF
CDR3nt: TGTGCCAGCAGTGAAGCGCGCAGGGCCCTATCCTACGAGCAGTACTTC

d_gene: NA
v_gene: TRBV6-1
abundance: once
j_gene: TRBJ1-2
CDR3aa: CASSELTGPANYGYTF
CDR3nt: TGTGCCAGCAGTGAGCTTACAGGTCCAGCTAACTATGGCTACACCTTC

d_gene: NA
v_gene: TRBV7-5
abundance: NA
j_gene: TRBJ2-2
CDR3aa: CARSHAGLAGDRGTGELFF
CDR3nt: TGTGCCAGAAGCCATGCGGGACTAGCGGGAGATAGGGGCACCGGGGAGCTGTTTTTT

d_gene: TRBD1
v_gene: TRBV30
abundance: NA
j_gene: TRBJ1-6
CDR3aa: CAWGTVRSPLHF
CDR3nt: TGTGCCTGGGGGACAGTTCGGTCACCCCTCCACTTT

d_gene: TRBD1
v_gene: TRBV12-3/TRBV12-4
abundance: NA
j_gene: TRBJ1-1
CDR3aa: CASSPRQGPEAFF
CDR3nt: TGTGCCAGCAGCCCCAGACAGGGCCCCGAGGCTTTCTTT

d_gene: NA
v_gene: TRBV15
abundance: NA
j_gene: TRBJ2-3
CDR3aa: CATKTGLGRDTQYF
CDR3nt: TGTGCCACCAAGACGGGACTCGGCCGGGATACGCAGTATTTT

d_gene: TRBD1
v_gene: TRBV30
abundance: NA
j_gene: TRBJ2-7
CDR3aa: CAWSVRQGGKQYF
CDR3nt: TGTGCCTGGAGTGTACGACAGGGGGGGAAGCAGTACTTC

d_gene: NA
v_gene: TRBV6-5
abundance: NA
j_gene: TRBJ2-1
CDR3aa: CASSALSSYNEQFF
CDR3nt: TGTGCCAGCAGCGCGCTGAGCTCCTACAATGAGCAGTTCTTC

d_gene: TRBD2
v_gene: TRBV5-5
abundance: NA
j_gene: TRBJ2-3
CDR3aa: CASSWGLAGEGDTQYF
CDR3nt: TGTGCCAGCAGCTGGGGACTAGCGGGAGAAGGAGATACGCAGTATTTT

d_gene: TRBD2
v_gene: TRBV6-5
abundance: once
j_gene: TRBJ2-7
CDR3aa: CASSYPLAGAYEQYF
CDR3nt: TGTGCCAGCAGTTACCCTCTAGCGGGAGCCTACGAGCAGTACTTC

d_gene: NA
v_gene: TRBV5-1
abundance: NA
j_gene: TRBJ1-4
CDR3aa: CASSLGGREVEKLFF
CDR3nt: TGCGCCAGCAGCTTGGGCGGCAGGGAGGTTGAAAAACTGTTTTTT

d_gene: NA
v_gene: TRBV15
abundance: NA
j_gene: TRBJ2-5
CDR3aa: CATSRRGGRETQYF
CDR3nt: TGTGCCACCAGCCGAAGAGGAGGGAGAGAGACCCAGTACTTC